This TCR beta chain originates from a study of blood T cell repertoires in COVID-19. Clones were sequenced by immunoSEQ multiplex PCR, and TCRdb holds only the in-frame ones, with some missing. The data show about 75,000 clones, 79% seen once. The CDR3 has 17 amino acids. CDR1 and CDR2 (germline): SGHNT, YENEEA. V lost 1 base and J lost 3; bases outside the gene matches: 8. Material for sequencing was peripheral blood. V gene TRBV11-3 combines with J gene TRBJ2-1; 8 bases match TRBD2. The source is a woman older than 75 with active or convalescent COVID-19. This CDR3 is CASSLVQRLAIYNEQFF. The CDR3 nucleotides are TGTGCCAGCAGCTTAGTCCAGCGACTAGCGATCTACAATGAGCAGTTCTTC.